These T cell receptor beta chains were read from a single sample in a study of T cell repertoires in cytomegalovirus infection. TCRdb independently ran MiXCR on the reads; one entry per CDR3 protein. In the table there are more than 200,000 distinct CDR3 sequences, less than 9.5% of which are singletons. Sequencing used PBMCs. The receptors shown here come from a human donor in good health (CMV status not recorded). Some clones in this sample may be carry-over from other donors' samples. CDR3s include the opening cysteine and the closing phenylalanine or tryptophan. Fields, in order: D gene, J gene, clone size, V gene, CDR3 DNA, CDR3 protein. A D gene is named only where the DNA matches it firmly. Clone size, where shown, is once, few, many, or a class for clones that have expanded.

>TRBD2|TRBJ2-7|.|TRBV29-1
TGCAGCGTTGGAGGCGGGGGGATCTCCAGAGAGCAGTACTTC
CSVGGGGISREQYF
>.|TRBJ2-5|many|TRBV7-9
TGTGCCAGCAAGGGGCGAGAGACCCAGTACTTC
CASKGRETQYF
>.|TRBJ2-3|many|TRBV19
TGTGCCAGTAGCCGCTTGGAGAACCTCGGCACAGATACGCAGTATTTT
CASSRLENLGTDTQYF
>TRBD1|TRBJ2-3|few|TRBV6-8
TGTGCCAGCCGAGACAGGGGGGCAGATACGCAGTATTTT
CASRDRGADTQYF
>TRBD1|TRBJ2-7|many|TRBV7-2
TGTGCCAGCAGCTCGCCAAACAGGGGGCTTTGGTACGAGCAGTACTTC
CASSSPNRGLWYEQYF
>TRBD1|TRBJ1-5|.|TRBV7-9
TGTGCCAGCAGCACGGGACAGTCAAGGCCCCAGCATTTT
CASSTGQSRPQHF
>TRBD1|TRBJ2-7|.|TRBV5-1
TGCGCCAGCAGCTTGGCGGGACAGGGGAGCAACGAGCAGTACTTC
CASSLAGQGSNEQYF
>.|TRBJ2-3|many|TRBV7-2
TGTGCCAGCAGCTTGGGACGCCAAACAGATACGCAGTATTTT
CASSLGRQTDTQYF
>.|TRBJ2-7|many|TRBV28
TGTGCCAGCAGCCAACCCGGGACGGGAAGCTCCTACGAGCAGTACTTC
CASSQPGTGSSYEQYF
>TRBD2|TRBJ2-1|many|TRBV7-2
TGTGCCAGCAGCTTAGGGAGGCTAGCGGGGGGGCCTACACACAATGAGCAGTTCTTC
CASSLGRLAGGPTHNEQFF
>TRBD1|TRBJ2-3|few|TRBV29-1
TGCAGCGTTGCCGGGACAGGGGGAAGCACAGATACGCAGTATTTT
CSVAGTGGSTDTQYF
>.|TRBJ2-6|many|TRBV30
TGTGCCTGGAAAACAGGCTCTGGGGCCAACGTCCTGACTTTC
CAWKTGSGANVLTF
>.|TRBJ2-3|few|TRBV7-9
TGTGCCAGCAGGTCCCGTGAGCTCACAGATACGCAGTATTTT
CASRSRELTDTQYF
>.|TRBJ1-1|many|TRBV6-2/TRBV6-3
TGTGCCAGCACTCTGTGGAGACTTGGCGGTGCGACTGAAGCTTTCTTT
CASTLWRLGGATEAFF